The 3 T cell receptor beta chains in this list originate from one sample, sequenced in a study of blood T cell repertoires in COVID-19. This table comes from immunoSEQ multiplex PCR, and its TCRdb copy is limited to in-frame clones, with some not included. The top ten hold about 4% of the sample, which has 250,000 to 300,000 clones, about 88% seen once. What was sequenced was peripheral blood. Receptors originate from a man younger than 30 with active or convalescent COVID-19.

The chain carries TRBV19 and TRBJ1-2, with D uncertain. The germline V gene encodes CDR1 LNHDA and CDR2 SQIVND (reference sequence). The V and J ends lost 8 bases and 0 bases respectively, with 7 bases between them. The CDR3 covers 12 residues. The CDR3 nucleotides are TGTGCCAGTGCTCGGTCTAACTATGGCTACACCTTC. Protein product: CASARSNYGYTF.

The chain uses TRBV6-5 and TRBJ1-1, with D perhaps matching TRBD1 (6 bases). The ends were cut back, 3 bases at V and 1 base at J, with 12 bases in the middle. This CDR3 has 15 amino acids. CDR1 and CDR2 (germline): MNHEY, SVGAGI. CDR3 protein: CASSYTKTGNTEAFF. CDR3 nucleotide sequence: TGTGCCAGCAGTTATACTAAGACAGGGAACACTGAAGCTTTCTTT.

The rearrangement joins TRBV3-1 (or the pseudogene TRBV3-2) to TRBJ1-1, with 7 bases matching TRBD1. CDR1 is LGHDT and CDR2 is YNNKEL in the germline V gene (reference sequence). The V gene end was trimmed by 7 bases and the J gene end by 4 bases; junction bases not matched to a gene: 9. This CDR3 contains 14 residues. CDR3 bases: TGTGCCAGCAACCAGGGACAGTTTAGCACTGAAGCTTTCTTT. It is translated as CASNQGQFSTEAFF.